The present T cell receptor (beta chain) was sequenced within a study of CXCR3-negative and CXCR3-positive naive CD8 T cells. Concerning this clonotype: Antigen specificity is unknown.

Researchers prepared the TRB cDNA libraries using 5' RACE with UMI labels. TCRdb reanalyzed the 5' RACE reads and collapses them to one entry per CDR3 protein, without DNA. The sample table includes 75,000 to 100,000 distinct CDR3 sequences. The length of the CDR3 is 13 residues. CDR1 is SQVTM and CDR2 is ANQGSEA in the germline V gene. Overall study results and limits: Memory CD8+ cells had much lower diversity, and both naive subsets had comparably high diversity. TCR strength was inferred from TRB CDR3 properties, while surface CD5 was comparable between naive subsets.

The receptor's source is a human donor in good health. Some clones in this sample may be carry-over from other donors' samples. Material for sequencing was naive CXCR3- CD8+ T cells from blood. The subset was: CD45RO-CCR7+CD27+CD95- naive CD8+ T cells lacking CXCR3 (TNR3-). The J gene is TRBJ1-2, the V gene TRBV29-1; the D call of TRBD1 rests on TCRdb alone, since no DNA is present to check it. The CDR3 here is CSVTGGLDYGYTF. Drawing the rest from reference TRBV29-1 and TRBJ1-2, the complete variable domain is SAVISQKPSRDICQRGTSLTIQCQVDSQVTMMFWYRQQPGQSLTLIATANQGSEATYESGFVIDKFPISRPNLTFSTLTVSNMSPEDSSIYLCSVTGGLDYGYTFGSGTRLTVV.